The present entry profiles one TCR beta chain with its context. These data originate in a study of blood T cell repertoires in COVID-19. Background on the study: There were acute and convalescent COVID-19 samples, and they came from the United States, Italy and Spain. PBMCs, B-cell-depleted T cells, or T cells were the source of the cDNA or gDNA that made up the material.

In the study's own analysis: Reference gene primer amplification gave nucleated cell count estimates. The assay was immunoSEQ multiplex PCR, and TCRdb's table has in-frame clones only and misses some. The V and J calls and the clone size are those of that table, but D and trimming were determined from the DNA. The table has 100,000 to 150,000 clones, about four fifths seen once. This clonotype was sampled from an elderly man with active or convalescent COVID-19. The sample comprised peripheral blood.

The CDR3 reads CASSSSRYQPQHF. The CDR3 DNA sequence: TGTGCCAGCAGTTCGAGTCGATATCAGCCCCAGCATTTT. This chain links TRBV6-5 with TRBJ1-5; the D is unclear. CDR3 length: 13 amino acids. Germline lookup yields CDR1 MNHEY and CDR2 SVGAGI. V gave up 4 bases and J gave up 5 bases, with 9 bases separating them.